The sequence of this T cell receptor (beta chain) was determined in a study of T-cell reconstitution after alpha-beta-depleted transplantation in children. The V end lost 6 bases, the J end lost 2 bases, and 10 bases lay between the germline ends. The CDR3 totals 13 residues. Germline lookup yields CDR1 MNHEY and CDR2 SMNVEV (reference sequence). This sample's TCRbeta library carried unique molecular identifier barcodes. TCRdb used MiXCR to reprocess the PCR reads, holding one entry per CDR3 protein. The table records about 78,000 distinct CDR3 sequences, over 12% of them present only once. The chain is built from TRBV27 and TRBJ1-2; the D is unclear. This material consisted of PBMCs, mostly from graft donor cells, taken 180 days after TCRalphabeta/CD19-depleted stem cell transplant. This sequence originates from a male patient under 10 years old who had a stem cell transplant for acute lymphoblastic leukemia, so the T cells may come from the graft donor. CDR3 region: CASSPNFNYGYTF. The CDR3 nucleotides are TGTGCCAGCAGCCCGAACTTCAACTATGGCTACACCTTC.